The T cell receptor beta chain described here comes from a study of cytomegalovirus exposure and HLA in healthy donors. Germline CDR1 is WSHSY and CDR2 is SAAADI. This CDR3 contains 14 residues. V was clipped by 7 bases and J by 3 bases, with 13 bases between them. Both 60 Vbeta primers and 13 Jbeta primers went into the PCR. Clones were read by immunoSEQ multiplex PCR, and TCRdb kept only the in-frame ones, dropping some. The top ten clones hold 1% to 1.5% of a sample with more than 95,000 clones, roughly four fifths of them seen once. The J gene is TRBJ1-3, the V gene TRBV10-2, with D possibly matching TRBD1 (6 bases). The sequenced material came from PBMCs. This receptor was identified in a man aged 35-49 years in good health and CMV-seronegative. CDR3 sequence reads: CASTRGLDGNTIYF. In DNA, the CDR3 is TGCGCCAGCACGAGGGGGTTAGATGGAAACACCATATATTTT.